Listed below are T cell receptor beta chains from one sample, sequenced in a study of blood T cell repertoires in COVID-19. The repertoire was sequenced with immunoSEQ multiplex PCR; TCRdb's copy has only in-frame clones and lacks some. This sample yields about 270,000 clones, of which approximately 90% are seen a single time; about 1.2% belongs to the top ten. The sample comprised PBMCs or T cells enriched from blood (not recorded which). The receptors were sampled from a woman between 40 and 55 years old with acute COVID-19. CDR3s include the opening cysteine and the closing phenylalanine or tryptophan. A D gene is named only where the DNA matches it firmly.

v_gene,d_gene,CDR3aa
TRBV7-6,NA,CASSWKGLGGDEQYF
TRBV27,NA,CASSSTRNTEAFF
TRBV7-9,TRBD2,CASNPDTSGIYLTDTQYF
TRBV7-9,NA,CASSLVRHATDTQYF
TRBV11-2,TRBD1,CASSPPTGMKTQYF
TRBV10-3,NA,CAISGGDRQETQYF
TRBV5-1,TRBD2,CASSYGTSGSGAGELFF
TRBV12-5,NA,CASGPADFQWFARGYTF
TRBV18,NA,CASSLEGFTFAGNQPQHF
TRBV27,TRBD2,CASSSQGLAGVSTQYF
TRBV18,NA,CASSPGDSSVAEAFF
TRBV10-3,TRBD1,CATRDRSYEQYF
TRBV4-1,TRBD2,CASSQDLASGAYEQYF
TRBV4-3,TRBD2,CASSGSSGSTPDTQYF
TRBV29-1,TRBD2,CSVEGGLAGGGDTQYF
TRBV15,NA,CATSRLSANTEAFF
TRBV2,NA,CASSPEGGGNEQFF
TRBV18,NA,CASSPTTGAWDEQYF
TRBV3-1/TRBV3-2,TRBD2,CASSQIFSGSNYEQFF
TRBV5-4,NA,CASGRQGGTEAFF
TRBV20-1,NA,CSASTTPGTQYF
TRBV5-4,TRBD2,CASSAGLAGSTDTQYF
TRBV28,NA,CASSSPGLKSYEQYF
TRBV12-3/TRBV12-4,NA,CASSFSSDTEAFF
TRBV4-3,NA,CASSQDLGAGWNFNGYTF
TRBV24-1,NA,CATSDKRGSSYNEQFF
TRBV11-3,TRBD2,CASSPGLAAEQYF
TRBV11-2,TRBD2,CASSLGAGSGRGRVVYF
TRBV19,NA,CASSPTPTNEKLFF
TRBV6-5,TRBD1,CASCPQGQLNQPQHF
TRBV11-2,TRBD1,CASSPRTGGGEQFF
TRBV28,TRBD1,CASSWDDRGNYGYTF
TRBV5-6,TRBD2,CASSLHSGTGELFF
TRBV7-8,TRBD1,CASSSTPGQGGRVAEAFF
TRBV5-4,TRBD2,CASSLGLDADTQYF
TRBV5-8,NA,CASSRAGSGQPQHF
TRBV4-3,NA,CASSHLDYGYTF
TRBV5-4,TRBD2,CASSSKTSGRGETQYF
TRBV3-1/TRBV3-2,NA,CASSQTGYEQYF
TRBV6-1,NA,CASSGAWGGLLTGNQPQHF
TRBV10-3,NA,CAISDPGGQVDNEQFF
TRBV5-1,TRBD1,CASSSGGTGGVGTEAFF
TRBV4-1,TRBD1,CASSRGQGTFNSPLHF
TRBV5-1,NA,CASSFVGSVSDTQYF
TRBV27,NA,CASSLSRRTSFGSGANVLTF
TRBV7-2,TRBD2,CASTDPGTSFTEQFF
TRBV5-1,NA,CASSREGRNGYTF
TRBV19,TRBD1,CASSVTGNEDSPLHF
TRBV11-3,TRBD1,CASSSGQSSYNEQFF
TRBV30,TRBD1,CAWSVAGGNYYSNQPQHF
TRBV18,NA,CASSHPPGHQETQYF
TRBV28,NA,CASSLSSNEQFF
TRBV3-1/TRBV3-2,TRBD1,CASSPQGGNQPQHF
TRBV7-9,TRBD2,CASSPAGGVGELFF
TRBV5-4,NA,CASSLDSTTNEQFF
TRBV28,NA,CASSPLNTYYGYTF
TRBV5-4,TRBD1,CASSYKDRDYGYTF